A selection of T cell receptor beta chains follows, all from one sample in a study of blood T cell repertoires in COVID-19. Generated by immunoSEQ multiplex PCR, the TCRdb table keeps only in-frame clones and is missing some. Here the sample spans 65,000 or so clones, just under 85% being singletons. The sequencing input was peripheral blood. All receptors derive from a man aged 60 to 75 with acute or convalescent COVID-19. CDR3s include the opening cysteine and the closing phenylalanine or tryptophan. The order of the fields is J gene, D gene, clone size, V gene, CDR3 DNA, CDR3 protein. The D gene is left open where the match is weak. Clone size is stated in some rows and not others, as once, few, many or a class when expanded.

j_call: TRBJ2-1
d_call: TRBD2
clone_size: few
v_call: TRBV6-1
cdr3_nt: TGTGCCAGCAGTGGCCTAACTAGCGAATCCTACAATGAGCAGTTCTTC
cdr3_aa: CASSGLTSESYNEQFF

j_call: TRBJ1-1
d_call: TRBD1
clone_size: once
v_call: TRBV29-1
cdr3_nt: TGCAGCGCTCCGGGACAGGGTGAAGCTTTCTTT
cdr3_aa: CSAPGQGEAFF

j_call: TRBJ2-3
d_call: TRBD2
clone_size: few
v_call: TRBV19
cdr3_nt: TGTGCCAGTACCAGCGGGGGGACAGATACGCAGTATTTT
cdr3_aa: CASTSGGTDTQYF

j_call: TRBJ2-1
d_call: TRBD1
clone_size: .
v_call: TRBV7-8
cdr3_nt: TGTGCCAGCAGCCCGGACAGGGTACGCGATGAGCAGTTCTTC
cdr3_aa: CASSPDRVRDEQFF

j_call: TRBJ2-2
d_call: TRBD1
clone_size: .
v_call: TRBV24-1
cdr3_nt: TGTGCCACCAGTGACCGGGGACAGGGGGGCGGGGAGCTGTTTTTT
cdr3_aa: CATSDRGQGGGELFF

j_call: TRBJ2-3
d_call: .
clone_size: few
v_call: TRBV11-3
cdr3_nt: TGTGCCAGCAGCTTAACAGTTTTTGGTACGCAGTATTTT
cdr3_aa: CASSLTVFGTQYF

j_call: TRBJ2-7
d_call: .
clone_size: .
v_call: TRBV24-1
cdr3_nt: TGTGCCACCAGTAAGGGACAAAGCTCCTACGAGCAGTACTTC
cdr3_aa: CATSKGQSSYEQYF

j_call: TRBJ2-7
d_call: .
clone_size: .
v_call: TRBV11-2
cdr3_nt: TGTGCCAGCAGCTCTGGACTAGGGGGAACCTACGAGCAGTACTTC
cdr3_aa: CASSSGLGGTYEQYF

j_call: TRBJ1-4
d_call: .
clone_size: .
v_call: TRBV11-2
cdr3_nt: TGTGCCAGCAGCCCCGGACAGGAAAAACTGTTTTTT
cdr3_aa: CASSPGQEKLFF

j_call: TRBJ1-2
d_call: TRBD1
clone_size: .
v_call: TRBV6-5
cdr3_nt: TGTGCCAGCAGACCCGACAGGGCGCATGGCTACACCTTC
cdr3_aa: CASRPDRAHGYTF

j_call: TRBJ1-2
d_call: .
clone_size: .
v_call: TRBV6-5
cdr3_nt: TGTGCCAGCAGGATGGGACTGGTTAACTATGGCTACACCTTC
cdr3_aa: CASRMGLVNYGYTF

j_call: TRBJ1-2
d_call: TRBD1
clone_size: .
v_call: TRBV7-9
cdr3_nt: TGTGCCAGCAGCCCATCCCAGGGGGCTGGCGGTAACTATGGCTACACCTTC
cdr3_aa: CASSPSQGAGGNYGYTF

j_call: TRBJ2-6
d_call: .
clone_size: .
v_call: TRBV30
cdr3_nt: TGTGCCTGGGGTGGCGGACGGCGGGAACGGGGAGAGACTTTC
cdr3_aa: CAWGGGRRERGETF

j_call: TRBJ1-2
d_call: .
clone_size: few
v_call: TRBV4-2
cdr3_nt: TGTGCCAGCAGCCAAGATCGAACAGGCCCGGAGGGCTACACCTTC
cdr3_aa: CASSQDRTGPEGYTF

j_call: TRBJ1-1
d_call: .
clone_size: .
v_call: TRBV30
cdr3_nt: TGTGCCTCGGAGACTGGGGCCAGGGGCACTGAAGCTTTCTTT
cdr3_aa: CASETGARGTEAFF

j_call: TRBJ2-5
d_call: .
clone_size: .
v_call: TRBV12-3/TRBV12-4
cdr3_nt: TGTGCCAGCAGCCAGGGTCAAGAGACCCAGTACTTC
cdr3_aa: CASSQGQETQYF

j_call: TRBJ2-5
d_call: .
clone_size: .
v_call: TRBV2
cdr3_nt: TGTGCCAGCAGCCGGGGTAGCCTCCAGTGGGAGACCCAGTACTTC
cdr3_aa: CASSRGSLQWETQYF

j_call: TRBJ2-5
d_call: TRBD2
clone_size: .
v_call: TRBV5-1
cdr3_nt: TGCGCCAGCAGCGGCGGGGGCCAAGAGACCCAGTACTTC
cdr3_aa: CASSGGGQETQYF

j_call: TRBJ2-7
d_call: TRBD1
clone_size: .
v_call: TRBV6-6
cdr3_nt: TGTGCCAGCAGCTTACGTGGGACAGGGGGCCACGAGCAGTACTTC
cdr3_aa: CASSLRGTGGHEQYF

j_call: TRBJ1-2
d_call: TRBD1
clone_size: .
v_call: TRBV5-1
cdr3_nt: TGCGCCAGCAGCTCAAATCCCGGGACAGGGGGGAATGGCTACACCTTC
cdr3_aa: CASSSNPGTGGNGYTF

j_call: TRBJ1-1
d_call: .
clone_size: .
v_call: TRBV4-1
cdr3_nt: TGCGCCAGCAGCCTATCGGGTCCCCCCGGTGAAGCTTTCTTT
cdr3_aa: CASSLSGPPGEAFF

j_call: TRBJ2-7
d_call: .
clone_size: .
v_call: TRBV4-1
cdr3_nt: TGCGCCAGCAGCCAAGGCGCAGGGTCCTACGAGCAGTACTTC
cdr3_aa: CASSQGAGSYEQYF

j_call: TRBJ2-7
d_call: TRBD2
clone_size: .
v_call: TRBV29-1
cdr3_nt: TGCAGCGTTGATGATGGGAGGGGTAGCTCCTACGAGCAGTACTTC
cdr3_aa: CSVDDGRGSSYEQYF

j_call: TRBJ2-7
d_call: .
clone_size: .
v_call: TRBV29-1
cdr3_nt: TGCAGCCAACCATTGCCGGCGGGAAATAACTACGAGCAGTACTTC
cdr3_aa: CSQPLPAGNNYEQYF

j_call: TRBJ2-7
d_call: TRBD1
clone_size: .
v_call: TRBV7-8
cdr3_nt: TGTGCCAGCAGCTTACCCTTGGACAGGGGGCGCGGGAGTACCTACGAGCAGTACTTC
cdr3_aa: CASSLPLDRGRGSTYEQYF

j_call: TRBJ2-4
d_call: .
clone_size: .
v_call: TRBV19
cdr3_nt: TGTGCCAGTAGCGACACAGGGTTAGCCAAAAACATTCAGTACTTC
cdr3_aa: CASSDTGLAKNIQYF

j_call: TRBJ1-2
d_call: TRBD1
clone_size: .
v_call: TRBV2
cdr3_nt: TGTGCCAGCAGTGAAGGGACAGGGTGGGCCTATGGCTACACCTTC
cdr3_aa: CASSEGTGWAYGYTF

j_call: TRBJ1-4
d_call: .
clone_size: .
v_call: TRBV6-6
cdr3_nt: TGTGCCAGCAGCCCAGGGGAAAAACTGTTTTTT
cdr3_aa: CASSPGEKLFF

j_call: TRBJ2-2
d_call: TRBD1
clone_size: .
v_call: TRBV29-1
cdr3_nt: TGCAGCGTTGTCCCGGAAAGGACAGGGAGGAACACCGGGGAGCTGTTTTTT
cdr3_aa: CSVVPERTGRNTGELFF

j_call: TRBJ2-1
d_call: TRBD1
clone_size: .
v_call: TRBV12-3/TRBV12-4
cdr3_nt: TGTGCCAGCTCAAGGTTCAGGGACAGGGCGTTCTTC
cdr3_aa: CASSRFRDRAFF

j_call: TRBJ2-2
d_call: .
clone_size: .
v_call: TRBV9
cdr3_nt: TGTGCCAGCAGCGCCTTCCCAGCGGCGAACACCGGGGAGCTGTTTTTT
cdr3_aa: CASSAFPAANTGELFF

j_call: TRBJ1-2
d_call: .
clone_size: .
v_call: TRBV11-2
cdr3_nt: TGTGCCAGCAGTCCGGGTCTAGTTAACTATGGCTACACCTTC
cdr3_aa: CASSPGLVNYGYTF

j_call: TRBJ2-7
d_call: .
clone_size: few
v_call: TRBV18
cdr3_nt: TGTGCCAGCTCACTATACCGGGACACCTACTCCTACGAGCAGTACTTC
cdr3_aa: CASSLYRDTYSYEQYF

j_call: TRBJ2-7
d_call: .
clone_size: .
v_call: TRBV28
cdr3_nt: TGTGCCAGCAGCATCTCCTACGAGCAGTACTTC
cdr3_aa: CASSISYEQYF

j_call: TRBJ2-3
d_call: TRBD2
clone_size: .
v_call: TRBV7-2
cdr3_nt: TGTGCCAGCAGGCGGGGGGGCGGCACAGATACGCAGTATTTT
cdr3_aa: CASRRGGGTDTQYF

j_call: TRBJ2-7
d_call: TRBD2
clone_size: .
v_call: TRBV7-2
cdr3_nt: TGTGCCAGCAGCTTCGGAGGGACTACCTTTAACGAGCAGTACTTC
cdr3_aa: CASSFGGTTFNEQYF

j_call: TRBJ1-2
d_call: .
clone_size: .
v_call: TRBV18
cdr3_nt: TGTGCCAGCTCACCTGACAGGTCGATTAACTATGGCTACACCTTC
cdr3_aa: CASSPDRSINYGYTF

j_call: TRBJ1-1
d_call: .
clone_size: .
v_call: TRBV11-2
cdr3_nt: TGTGCCAGCAGCTTAGGCCCGACAGCTGGAGCTTTCTTT
cdr3_aa: CASSLGPTAGAFF

j_call: TRBJ2-7
d_call: TRBD2
clone_size: .
v_call: TRBV2
cdr3_nt: TGTGCCAGCAGTGAAGCGGGGGGGGGAGACGAGCAGTACTTC
cdr3_aa: CASSEAGGGDEQYF

j_call: TRBJ1-2
d_call: TRBD1
clone_size: .
v_call: TRBV28
cdr3_nt: TGTGCCAGCAGTTTGAACAGGGGGCTTGGCTACACCTTC
cdr3_aa: CASSLNRGLGYTF

j_call: TRBJ1-5
d_call: TRBD1
clone_size: .
v_call: TRBV4-1
cdr3_nt: TGCGCCAGCAGCCAATCGGGACAGGGCCATCAGCCCCAGCATTTT
cdr3_aa: CASSQSGQGHQPQHF

j_call: TRBJ2-7
d_call: .
clone_size: once
v_call: TRBV4-2
cdr3_nt: TGTGCCAGCAGCCAATTGTCCGGGGGAGGCTACGAGCAGTACTTC
cdr3_aa: CASSQLSGGGYEQYF

j_call: TRBJ1-6
d_call: TRBD1
clone_size: .
v_call: TRBV7-9
cdr3_nt: TGTGCCAGCAGCCCTACAGGGGACTATAATTCACCCCTCCACTTT
cdr3_aa: CASSPTGDYNSPLHF

j_call: TRBJ1-4
d_call: .
clone_size: .
v_call: TRBV21-1
cdr3_nt: TGTGCCAGCATCTTCGGACACCCGAATGAAAAACTGTTTTTT
cdr3_aa: CASIFGHPNEKLFF

j_call: TRBJ2-3
d_call: .
clone_size: .
v_call: TRBV29-1
cdr3_nt: TGCAGCGTTGGCGGGGCTAGCACAGATACGCAGTATTTT
cdr3_aa: CSVGGASTDTQYF

j_call: TRBJ1-2
d_call: TRBD1
clone_size: .
v_call: TRBV2
cdr3_nt: TGTGCCAGCAAGGACAGGGGGCCGCTTGGCTACACCTTC
cdr3_aa: CASKDRGPLGYTF

j_call: TRBJ2-7
d_call: .
clone_size: .
v_call: TRBV12-5
cdr3_nt: TGTGCTAGTGGTTGGGGGGACCCCGAATCCGAGCAGTACTTC
cdr3_aa: CASGWGDPESEQYF

j_call: TRBJ1-1
d_call: .
clone_size: .
v_call: TRBV19
cdr3_nt: TGTGCCAGTAGAATTAGTGGAGGGATGAACACTGAAGCTTTCTTT
cdr3_aa: CASRISGGMNTEAFF

j_call: TRBJ2-7
d_call: .
clone_size: .
v_call: TRBV6-2/TRBV6-3
cdr3_nt: TGTGCCAGCACCCCTCCAGAAAACTCCTACGAGCAGTACTTC
cdr3_aa: CASTPPENSYEQYF

j_call: TRBJ1-1
d_call: .
clone_size: .
v_call: TRBV6-5
cdr3_nt: TGTGCCAGCATAGACACAGAGGGAACTGAAGCTTTCTTT
cdr3_aa: CASIDTEGTEAFF

j_call: TRBJ1-5
d_call: TRBD1
clone_size: .
v_call: TRBV19
cdr3_nt: TGTGCCAGTAGTACTCCCCGGACAGGGGTTGAGCCCCAGCATTTT
cdr3_aa: CASSTPRTGVEPQHF

j_call: TRBJ1-6
d_call: .
clone_size: .
v_call: TRBV5-1
cdr3_nt: TGCGCCAGCAGCTTGGAGAGGAGTTCACCCCTCCACTTT
cdr3_aa: CASSLERSSPLHF

j_call: TRBJ1-1
d_call: .
clone_size: .
v_call: TRBV5-1
cdr3_nt: TGCGCCAGCAGCGCGGCCGACGGGAACACTGAAGCTTTCTTT
cdr3_aa: CASSAADGNTEAFF

j_call: TRBJ1-1
d_call: .
clone_size: .
v_call: TRBV21-1
cdr3_nt: TGTGCCAGCAGCAACCGGGACAGGGGAGCACACACTGAAGCTTTCTTT
cdr3_aa: CASSNRDRGAHTEAFF

j_call: TRBJ2-2
d_call: .
clone_size: .
v_call: TRBV24-1
cdr3_nt: TGTGCCACCAGTGATTTGTACAGTCTCACCAAGGTCGGGGAGCTGTTTTTT
cdr3_aa: CATSDLYSLTKVGELFF

j_call: TRBJ1-4
d_call: .
clone_size: .
v_call: TRBV6-1
cdr3_nt: TGTGCCAGCAGTGAAAGCACAGTAATCTATGAAAAACTGTTTTTT
cdr3_aa: CASSESTVIYEKLFF

j_call: TRBJ2-7
d_call: .
clone_size: .
v_call: TRBV13
cdr3_nt: TGTGCCAGCAGCTTATTCGGAACGGGCGAGCAGTACTTC
cdr3_aa: CASSLFGTGEQYF

j_call: TRBJ2-3
d_call: TRBD2
clone_size: once
v_call: TRBV24-1
cdr3_nt: TGTGCCACCAGTGACATGACTAGCGGGGACACAGATACGCAGTATTTT
cdr3_aa: CATSDMTSGDTDTQYF

j_call: TRBJ1-6
d_call: .
clone_size: once
v_call: TRBV18
cdr3_nt: TGTGCCAGCTCACCAGACAGGACCTATAATTCACCCCTCCACTTT
cdr3_aa: CASSPDRTYNSPLHF